The T cell receptor beta chain described here comes from a study of blood T cell repertoires in COVID-19. Study context: From T cells, B-cell-depleted T cells, or PBMCs came the material, which was cDNA or gDNA.

Produced via immunoSEQ multiplex PCR; TCRdb's table is partial and in-frame only. The sample lists over 150,000 clones, over 75% occurring once. Trimming at V came to 7 bases and at J to 6 bases, leaving 5 bases not matched to a gene. CDR3 length equals 12 residues. The germline gives CDR1 MNHEY, CDR2 SVGAGI. This clone was seen a single time. This receptor was identified in a man older than 75 with COVID-19, enrolled during active disease. The sequenced sample was peripheral blood. This chain uses TRBV6-5 with TRBJ2-7; 8 bases fit TRBD1. CDR3 sequence reads: CASTPDRVEQYF. For the CDR3, the DNA is TGTGCCAGCACCCCGGACAGGGTCGAGCAGTACTTC.